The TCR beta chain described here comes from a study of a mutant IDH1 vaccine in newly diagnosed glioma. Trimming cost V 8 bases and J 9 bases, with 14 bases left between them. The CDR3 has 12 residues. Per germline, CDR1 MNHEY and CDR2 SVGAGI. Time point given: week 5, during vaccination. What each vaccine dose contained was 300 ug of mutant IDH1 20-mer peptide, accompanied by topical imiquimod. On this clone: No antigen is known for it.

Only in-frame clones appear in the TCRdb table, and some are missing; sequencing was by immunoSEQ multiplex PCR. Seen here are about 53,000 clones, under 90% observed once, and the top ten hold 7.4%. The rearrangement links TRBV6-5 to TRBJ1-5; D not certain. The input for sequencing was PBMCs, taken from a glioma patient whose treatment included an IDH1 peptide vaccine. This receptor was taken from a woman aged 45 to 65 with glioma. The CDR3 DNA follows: TGTGCCAGCCCCCCCCCGGAGGGGCCCCAGCATTTT. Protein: CASPPPEGPQHF.